This TCR beta chain comes out of a study of blood T cell repertoires in COVID-19. V shed 0 bases and J shed 9 bases, with 12 bases lying between them. Germline lookup yields CDR1 LGHDT and CDR2 YNNKEL (reference sequence). This CDR3 is built from 14 residues. The method was immunoSEQ multiplex PCR; TCRdb's version includes in-frame clones alone and lacks a portion of them. There are about 240,000 clones in the sample; 65% to 90% occur only once, and about 5.1% lies in the top ten. The source is a man aged 50 or older with COVID-19, enrolled during active disease. Sequencing input: peripheral blood. This chain uses TRBV3-1 (or the pseudogene TRBV3-2) with TRBJ2-1; D is unresolved. The CDR3 sequence is CASSQDPGVGEQFF. The CDR3 bases are TGTGCCAGCAGCCAAGACCCCGGTGTTGGTGAGCAGTTCTTC.